The 28 T cell receptor beta chains below come from one sample, sequenced in a study of breast tumors, draining lymph nodes, adjacent tissues. TCRdb re-called the multiplex PCR reads through MiXCR, storing one row per CDR3 protein. This table has 12,000 to 15,000 distinct CDR3 sequences, roughly 55% appearing once. The sequencing input was tumor-adjacent breast tissue. All receptors derive from a female donor with breast cancer. Some clones in this sample may be carry-over from other donors' samples.

Many counts were recorded for this clonotype. The chain carries TRBV6-5 and TRBJ2-1; TRBD2 agrees at 10 bases. Trimming took 4 bases from V and 1 from J; bases not matched to a gene: 7. CDR3 size: 17 residues. From germline, CDR1 is MNHEY and CDR2 SVGAGI. The CDR3 DNA reads as TGTGCCAGCAGTTTAACCCCTAGCGGGGGTTCCTACAATGAGCAGTTCTTC. Translating gives CASSLTPSGGSYNEQFF.

This clonotype was seen ten or more times. The chain carries TRBV20-1 and TRBJ2-1; 7 nucleotides agree with TRBD2. The CDR3 is made up of 18 amino acids. V lost 4 bases and J lost 9; bases outside the gene matches: 24. In germline, CDR1 is DFQATT, CDR2 SNEGSKA (reference sequence). The CDR3 DNA is TGCAGTGCTAACCCAGGACGCCCGGACTCGCGGGAGCATGGTGAGCAGTTCTTC. Its protein is CSANPGRPDSREHGEQFF.

This sequence joins TRBV11-2 and TRBJ1-6; no clear D gene. The CDR3 totals 14 residues. V gave up 2 bases and J gave up 5 bases, with 7 bases separating them. The germline gives CDR1 SGHAT, CDR2 FQNNGV. The CDR3, as DNA: TGTGCCAGCAGCTTACCCAGAGATAATTCACCCCTCCACTTT. It is translated as CASSLPRDNSPLHF.

By share, this clonotype counts as medium-sized. The chain combines TRBV20-1 with TRBJ1-6, with TRBD1 matching 7 bases. The V gene end was trimmed by 6 bases and the J gene end by 8 bases; junction bases not matched to a gene: 10. The V gene's germline CDR1 is DFQATT and CDR2 SNEGSKA (reference sequence). The CDR3 contains 14 residues. CDR3 sequence: CSAKQGTGDSPLHF. In DNA form, the CDR3 reads TGCAGTGCCAAACAGGGGACGGGTGATTCACCCCTCCACTTT.

The chain uses TRBV19 and TRBJ1-5; 7 nucleotides align to TRBD1. V shed 5 bases, J shed 7 bases, and the junction held 11 bases outside the gene matches. Looked up from germline, CDR1 is LNHDA and CDR2 is SQIVND (reference sequence). This CDR3 has 15 residues. The CDR3 loop reads CASSEGTADRQPQHF. CDR3 in DNA: TGTGCCAGTAGTGAAGGGACAGCGGATAGACAGCCCCAGCATTTT.

This clonotype occurred once. One end of the junction fails to match germline, which may point to a read error. The chain recombines TRBV5-1 with TRBJ2-7; D is uncertain. The V gene's germline CDR1 is SGHRS and CDR2 YFSETQ. This CDR3 has 13 residues. The CDR3, as DNA: TGCGCCAGCAGATTCAAACCTTACTACGACCAGTACTTC. Its protein product is CASRFKPYYDQYF.

V is TRBV7-3 and J is TRBJ2-3; 8 bases map to TRBD2. V lost 0 bases, J lost 2 bases, and 10 bases stayed unmatched. The CDR3 consists of 18 residues. Germline V gives CDR1 SGHTA, CDR2 FQGTGA. CDR3 sequence reads: CASSLTGLSGGLTDTQYF. CDR3 bases: TGTGCCAGCAGCTTAACCGGGCTCAGCGGGGGCCTCACAGATACGCAGTATTTT. The entire variable domain, with the rest obtained from reference TRBV7-3 and TRBJ2-3, is as follows: GAGVSQTPSNKVTEKGKYVELRCDPISGHTALYWYRQSLGQGPEFLIYFQGTGAADDSGLPNDRFFAVRPEGSVSTLKIQRTERGDSAVYLCASSLTGLSGGLTDTQYFGPGTRLTVL.

The chain is built from TRBV12-3 or TRBV12-4 and TRBJ1-2; D call uncertain. The CDR3 sequence is 12 residues long. Trimming took off 3 bases at V and 14 bases at J, with 16 bases between the two ends. The DNA for the CDR3 is TGTGCCAGCAGTTTCGGGCAGTTGGCATTTACCTTC. Protein: CASSFGQLAFTF.

The chain couples TRBV11-2 to TRBJ2-3; D is possibly TRBD2 (5 bases). This CDR3 region has 15 residues. In germline, CDR1 is SGHAT, CDR2 FQNNGV. Trimming left V 2 bases short and J 2 bases short, with 11 bases between. The CDR3 nucleotides are TGTGCCAGCAGCTTAAGTGGGGAGCCCACAGATACGCAGTATTTT. Translation: CASSLSGEPTDTQYF.

In its sample, this clonotype was seen once. The chain joins TRBV19 to TRBJ1-4; the D is unclear. Germline values: CDR1 LNHDA, CDR2 SQIVND (reference sequence). With 7 bases removed from V and 3 bases from J, the gap between germline ends came to 9 bases. CDR3 length equals 13 residues. The CDR3 sequence: CASMGWANEKLFF. The CDR3 region has the DNA TGTGCCAGTATGGGGTGGGCTAATGAAAAACTGTTTTTT.

This clonotype was seen more than once but under ten times. This chain uses TRBV24-1 with TRBJ2-1; no reliable D call. CDR1 is KGHDR and CDR2 is SFDVKD in the germline V gene. This CDR3 has 15 amino acids. Trimming took 4 bases from V and 0 from J, leaving 9 bases between them. The chain's CDR3 is CATSDPVLSYNEQFF. The DNA for the CDR3 is TGTGCCACCAGTGACCCGGTCCTCTCCTACAATGAGCAGTTCTTC.

Relative to its sample, this clonotype is medium-sized. The CDR3 DNA follows: TGTGCCAGTAAAGGGCTTAACACCGGGGAGCTGTTTTTT. Its protein product is CASKGLNTGELFF. The gene calls are TRBV12-3 or TRBV12-4 and TRBJ2-2; D is unresolved. The CDR3 runs 13 residues. V shed 9 bases and J shed 2 bases, with 10 bases lying between them.

V gene TRBV4-1 combines with J gene TRBJ1-5; D might be TRBD1 (5 bases). The CDR3 has 15 residues. CDR1 is MGHRA, CDR2 YSYEKL, per germline. The V and J ends lost 0 bases and 5 bases respectively, with 11 bases between them. CDR3 in amino acids: CASSQDGTGDQPQHF. CDR3 sequence (DNA): TGCGCCAGCAGCCAAGATGGTACAGGAGATCAGCCCCAGCATTTT.

V gene TRBV4-1 combines with J gene TRBJ2-2; D might be TRBD1 (5 bases). The V end lost 0 bases, the J end lost 5 bases, and 10 bases lay between the germline ends. The CDR3 spans 15 residues. Germline CDR1 MGHRA, CDR2 YSYEKL. CDR3 region: CASSQEVSGTGELFF. CDR3 coding DNA: TGCGCCAGCAGCCAAGAGGTTTCAGGGACCGGGGAGCTGTTTTTT.

Judged by abundance, this clonotype is medium-sized. V is TRBV2 and J is TRBJ1-2; D remains unclear. In germline, CDR1 is SNHLY, CDR2 FYNNEI. Trimming removed 7 bases at V and 0 bases at J, with 9 bases between. The CDR3 contains 13 residues. CDR3 loop: CASMGVSNYGYTF. The CDR3 coding sequence is TGTGCCAGCATGGGAGTCTCTAACTATGGCTACACCTTC.

This chain joins TRBV7-9 and TRBJ1-4; D gene uncertain. Trimming removed 5 bases from V and 8 bases from J, with 12 bases in between. Germline values: CDR1 SEHNR, CDR2 FQNEAQ (reference sequence). The CDR3 is 13 residues long. The CDR3 coding sequence is TGTGCCAGCAGCCCCACAGAGGGCGAAAAACTGTTTTTT. Protein product: CASSPTEGEKLFF.

This clonotype was counted at least ten times. The genes are TRBV25-1 and TRBJ2-1; maybe TRBD2 (6 bases). Deletions cut 8 bases from V and 4 bases from J, with 12 bases between. This CDR3 is 13 amino acids long. Germline V gene lookup returns CDR1 MGHDK and CDR2 SYGVNS. The CDR3 region has the DNA TGTGCCAGCTCGCGGGGCGGATACAATGAGCAGTTCTTC. It yields the protein CASSRGGYNEQFF.

This chain connects TRBV19 to TRBJ1-4; a possible D gene is TRBD1 (5 bases). V dropped 6 bases and J dropped 10 bases, with 21 bases sitting between them. Germline V gene sequence: CDR1 LNHDA, CDR2 SQIVND (reference sequence). The CDR3 length is 15 residues. CDR3 sequence (DNA): TGTGCCAGTAGGATACACAGGAGGCGAAGAGGAAAACTGTTTTTT. Translating gives CASRIHRRRRGKLFF.

In its sample, this clonotype is medium-sized. V is TRBV20-1 and J is TRBJ1-2; 8 nucleotides match TRBD1. V lost 8 bases to trimming and J lost 5 bases; unmatched junction nucleotides: 13. Germline-derived CDR1 and CDR2 are DFQATT and SNEGSKA (reference sequence). CDR3 length: 14 residues. The CDR3 sequence is CSPTGGPGLYGYTF. In nucleotides, the CDR3 is TGCAGTCCTACAGGGGGACCGGGTTTATATGGCTACACCTTC.

Within the sample, this clonotype is medium-sized. One end of the junction fails to match germline, which may point to a read error. This chain links TRBV6-4 with TRBJ1-5; D ambiguous. Looked up from germline, CDR1 is MRHNA and CDR2 is SNTAGT. This CDR3 has 14 amino acids. The DNA of the CDR3 is TGTGCCAGCAGTCACTCTTCAGGTGGTCAGCCCCAGCATTTT. Residues: CASSHSSGGQPQHF.

This clonotype was seen just once. The genes are TRBV7-2 and TRBJ2-3; TRBD1 might be the D (5 bases). V gave up 6 bases and J gave up 5 bases, with 15 bases separating them. The CDR3 has 14 residues. Germline CDR1 reads SGHTA; CDR2 reads FQGNSA. In nucleotides, the CDR3 is TGTGCCAGCAGTAGGGGCGACAGACTAGATACGCAGTATTTT. This gives the protein CASSRGDRLDTQYF.

Remarks on this clonotype: This may come from a read error, since a much larger clone is one base off. V is TRBV7-2 and J is TRBJ1-2; D gene uncertain. The germline gives CDR1 SGHTA, CDR2 FQGNSA. There are 13 residues in the CDR3. CDR3 sequence (DNA): TGTGCCAGCAGCTTATGTGCTAACTATGGCTGCACCTTC. Encoded protein: CASSLCANYGCTF.

V is TRBV7-3 and J is TRBJ1-2; TRBD1 matches at 8 bases. The CDR3 consists of 16 residues. V was clipped by 3 bases and J by 5 bases; unmatched bases: 11. In germline, CDR1 is SGHTA, CDR2 FQGTGA. The CDR3 DNA follows: TGTGCCAGCAGCTTGCTAACGGACAGGGACTTTTATGGCTACACCTTC. As protein: CASSLLTDRDFYGYTF.

The rearrangement links TRBV4-1 to TRBJ2-2; no clear D gene. Trimming shortened V by 5 bases and J by 5 bases, and 6 bases separated the two germline ends. The CDR3 runs to 12 residues. Germline V gene lookup returns CDR1 MGHRA and CDR2 YSYEKL. Here the CDR3 reads CASSTPTGELFF. DNA of the CDR3: TGCGCCAGCAGCACCCCAACCGGGGAGCTGTTTTTT.

This clonotype showed up just a few times. The chain employs TRBV6-2 or TRBV6-3 and TRBJ1-1, with D perhaps TRBD1 (6 bases). Trimming left V 7 bases short and J 1 base short, with 19 bases between. The CDR3 length is 16 residues. Germline loops: CDR1 MNHEY, CDR2 SVGEGT. Written as DNA, the CDR3 is TGTGCCAGCAAGACAGGTGAGATCGCTACGAACACTGAAGCTTTCTTT. This gives the protein CASKTGEIATNTEAFF.

This clonotype was detected many times. CDR3 region: CASSPSSGGLSTDTQYF. CDR3 DNA: TGTGCCAGCAGCCCCTCTAGCGGGGGCCTTAGCACAGATACGCAGTATTTT. The chain recombines TRBV3-1 with TRBJ2-3, with 10 bases identical to TRBD2. Germline V gives CDR1 LGHDT, CDR2 YNNKEL (reference sequence). The junction had 7 bases not matched to a gene; V was cut back by 4 bases and J by 0 bases. This CDR3 region has 17 residues.

This sequence joins TRBV29-1 and TRBJ2-7; D is possibly TRBD2 (5 bases). The CDR3 totals 11 residues. Germline lookup yields CDR1 SQVTM and CDR2 ANQGSEA. V dropped 4 bases and J dropped 7 bases, with 11 bases sitting between them. CDR3 region: CSVGGEREQYF. Here the CDR3 DNA reads TGCAGCGTTGGAGGTGAGCGGGAGCAGTACTTC.

The chain couples TRBV6-2 or TRBV6-3 to TRBJ2-1; 9 bases line up with TRBD2. The CDR3 runs to 17 residues. J gave up 2 bases and V 0 bases, and 5 bases lay outside the gene matches. Per the germline V gene, CDR1 is MNHEY and CDR2 is SVGEGT. The CDR3 nucleotides are TGTGCCAGCAGTTACTCTAGCGGGGGACATCCCTACAATGAGCAGTTCTTC. It yields the protein CASSYSSGGHPYNEQFF.